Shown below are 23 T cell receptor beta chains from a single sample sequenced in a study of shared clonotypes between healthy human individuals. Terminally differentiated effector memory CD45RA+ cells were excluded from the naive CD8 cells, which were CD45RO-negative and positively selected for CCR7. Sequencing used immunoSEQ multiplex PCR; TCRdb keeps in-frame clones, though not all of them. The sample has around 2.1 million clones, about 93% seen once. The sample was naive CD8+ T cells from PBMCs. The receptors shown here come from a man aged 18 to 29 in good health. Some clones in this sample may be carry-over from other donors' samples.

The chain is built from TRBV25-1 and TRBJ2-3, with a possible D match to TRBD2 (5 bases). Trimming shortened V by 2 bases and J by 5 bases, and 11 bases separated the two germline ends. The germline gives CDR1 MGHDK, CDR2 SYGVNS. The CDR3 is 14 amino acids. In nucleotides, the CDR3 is TGTGCCAGCAGTGAAATGAAGGAGGTAGATACGCAGTATTTT. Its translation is CASSEMKEVDTQYF.

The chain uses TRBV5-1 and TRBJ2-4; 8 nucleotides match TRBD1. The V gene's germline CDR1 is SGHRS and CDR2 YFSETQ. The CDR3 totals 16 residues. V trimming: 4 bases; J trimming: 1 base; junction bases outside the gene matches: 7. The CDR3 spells CASSTPGGFAKNIQYF. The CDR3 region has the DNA TGCGCCAGCAGCACCCCAGGGGGCTTTGCCAAAAACATTCAGTACTTC.

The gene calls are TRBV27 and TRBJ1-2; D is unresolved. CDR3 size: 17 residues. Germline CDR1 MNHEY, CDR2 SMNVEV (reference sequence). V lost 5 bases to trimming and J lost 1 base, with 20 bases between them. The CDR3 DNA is TGTGCCAGCAGTCTAGGCCTAAGCCCCATGGGTAACTATGGCTACACCTTC. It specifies CASSLGLSPMGNYGYTF.

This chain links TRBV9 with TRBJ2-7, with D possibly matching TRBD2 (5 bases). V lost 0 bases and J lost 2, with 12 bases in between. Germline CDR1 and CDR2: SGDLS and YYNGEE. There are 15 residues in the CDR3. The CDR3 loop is CASSVGEDSTYEQYF. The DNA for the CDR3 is TGTGCCAGCAGCGTAGGAGAGGACTCCACCTACGAGCAGTACTTC.

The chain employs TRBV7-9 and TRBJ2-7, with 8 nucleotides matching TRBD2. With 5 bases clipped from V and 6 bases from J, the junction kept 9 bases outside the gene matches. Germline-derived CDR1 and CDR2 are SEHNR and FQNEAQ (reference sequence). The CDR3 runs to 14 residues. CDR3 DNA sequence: TGTGCCAGCAGCGTTAGCGGGACCCACCCCGAGCAGTACTTC. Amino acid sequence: CASSVSGTHPEQYF.

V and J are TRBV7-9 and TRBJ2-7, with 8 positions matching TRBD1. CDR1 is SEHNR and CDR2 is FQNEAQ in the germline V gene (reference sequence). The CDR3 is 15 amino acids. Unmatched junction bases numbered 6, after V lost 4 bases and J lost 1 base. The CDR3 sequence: CASSSKGDRSYEQYF. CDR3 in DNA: TGTGCCAGCAGCTCGAAGGGGGACAGGTCCTACGAGCAGTACTTC.

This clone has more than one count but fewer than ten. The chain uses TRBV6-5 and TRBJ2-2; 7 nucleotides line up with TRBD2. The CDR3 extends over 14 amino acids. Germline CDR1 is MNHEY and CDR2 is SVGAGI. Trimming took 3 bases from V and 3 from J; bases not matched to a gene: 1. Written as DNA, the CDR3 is TGTGCCAGCAGTTATGCGGGAGACACCGGGGAGCTGTTTTTT. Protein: CASSYAGDTGELFF.

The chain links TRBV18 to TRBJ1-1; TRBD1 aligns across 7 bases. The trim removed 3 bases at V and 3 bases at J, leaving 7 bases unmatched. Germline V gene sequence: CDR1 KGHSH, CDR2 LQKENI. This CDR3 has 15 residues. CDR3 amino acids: CASSPRDSGYTEAFF. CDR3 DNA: TGTGCCAGCTCACCGCGGGACAGTGGGTACACTGAAGCTTTCTTT.

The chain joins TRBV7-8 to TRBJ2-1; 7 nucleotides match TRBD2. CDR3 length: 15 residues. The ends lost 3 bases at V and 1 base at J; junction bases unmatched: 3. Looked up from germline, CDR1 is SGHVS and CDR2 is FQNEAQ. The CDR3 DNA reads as TGTGCCAGCAGCTTCGCTAGCGGATCCTACAATGAGCAGTTCTTC. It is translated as CASSFASGSYNEQFF.

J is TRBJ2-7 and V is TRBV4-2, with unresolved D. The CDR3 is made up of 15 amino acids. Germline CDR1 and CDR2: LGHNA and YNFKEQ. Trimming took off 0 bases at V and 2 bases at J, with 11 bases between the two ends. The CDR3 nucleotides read TGTGCCAGCAGCCAAGATTTAGGGCGACCCTACGAGCAGTACTTC. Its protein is CASSQDLGRPYEQYF.

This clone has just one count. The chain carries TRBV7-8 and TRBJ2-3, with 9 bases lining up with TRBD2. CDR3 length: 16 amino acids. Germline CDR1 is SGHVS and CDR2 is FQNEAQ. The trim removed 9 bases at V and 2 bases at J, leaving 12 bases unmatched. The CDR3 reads CASKTTTSGITDTQYF. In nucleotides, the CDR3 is TGTGCCAGTAAAACTACGACTAGCGGAATCACAGATACGCAGTATTTT.

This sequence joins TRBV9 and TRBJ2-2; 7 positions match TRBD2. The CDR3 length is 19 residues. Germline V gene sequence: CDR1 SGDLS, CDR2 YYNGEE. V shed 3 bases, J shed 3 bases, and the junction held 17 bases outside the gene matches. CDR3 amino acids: CASSATPQLWEGYTGELFF. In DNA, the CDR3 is TGTGCCAGCAGCGCAACCCCCCAGCTGTGGGAGGGCTACACCGGGGAGCTGTTTTTT.

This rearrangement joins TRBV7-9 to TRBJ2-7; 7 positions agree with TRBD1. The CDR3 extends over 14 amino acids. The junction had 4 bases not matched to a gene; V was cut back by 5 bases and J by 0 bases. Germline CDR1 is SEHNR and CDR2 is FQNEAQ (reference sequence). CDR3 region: CASSVRTGSYEQYF. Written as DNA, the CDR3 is TGTGCCAGCAGCGTACGGACAGGCTCCTACGAGCAGTACTTC.

CDR3 loop: CASSQRTGQRAEAFF. The CDR3 nucleotides are TGCGCCAGCAGCCAGCGGACAGGACAACGCGCTGAAGCTTTCTTT. The V gene is TRBV4-3, the J gene TRBJ1-1; TRBD1 aligns across 7 bases. The germline CDR1 and CDR2 sequences are LGHNA and YSLEER. The length of the CDR3 is 15 residues. V lost 3 bases and J lost 6; bases outside the gene matches: 10.

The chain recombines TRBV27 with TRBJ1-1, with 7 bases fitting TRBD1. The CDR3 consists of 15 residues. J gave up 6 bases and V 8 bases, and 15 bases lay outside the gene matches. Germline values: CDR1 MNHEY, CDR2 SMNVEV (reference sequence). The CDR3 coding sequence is TGTGCCAGCCGCCAGGGGGGGGCTGGGATCGCTGAAGCTTTCTTT. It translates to CASRQGGAGIAEAFF.

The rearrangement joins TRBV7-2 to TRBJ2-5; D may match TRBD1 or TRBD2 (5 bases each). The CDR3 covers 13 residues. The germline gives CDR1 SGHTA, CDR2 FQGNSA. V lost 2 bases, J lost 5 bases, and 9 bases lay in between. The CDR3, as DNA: TGTGCCAGCAGCTTACGCTGGGGGGAGACCCAGTACTTC. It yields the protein CASSLRWGETQYF.

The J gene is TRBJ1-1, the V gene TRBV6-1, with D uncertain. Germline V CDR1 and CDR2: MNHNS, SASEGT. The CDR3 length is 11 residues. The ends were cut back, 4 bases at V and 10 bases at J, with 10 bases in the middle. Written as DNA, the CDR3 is TGTGCCAGCAGTGTGACGCTGGCAGCTTTCTTT. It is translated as CASSVTLAAFF.

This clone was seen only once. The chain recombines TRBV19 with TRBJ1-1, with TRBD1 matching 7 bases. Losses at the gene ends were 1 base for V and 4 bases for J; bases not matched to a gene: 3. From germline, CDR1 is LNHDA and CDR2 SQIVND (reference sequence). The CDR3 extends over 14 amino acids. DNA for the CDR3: TGTGCCAGTAGTATAGTTCAGGGGGGCACTGAAGCTTTCTTT. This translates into CASSIVQGGTEAFF.

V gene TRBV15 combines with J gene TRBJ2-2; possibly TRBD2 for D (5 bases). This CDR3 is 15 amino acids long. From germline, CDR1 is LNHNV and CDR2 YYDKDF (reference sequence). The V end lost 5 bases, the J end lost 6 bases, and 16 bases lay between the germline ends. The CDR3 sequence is CATSERSGRPGELFF. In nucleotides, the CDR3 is TGTGCCACCAGCGAGCGAAGCGGACGTCCCGGGGAGCTGTTTTTT. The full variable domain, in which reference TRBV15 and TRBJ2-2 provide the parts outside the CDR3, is DAMVIQNPRYQVTQFGKPVTLSCSQTLNHNVMYWYQQKSSQAPKLLFHYYDKDFNNEADTPDNFQSRRPNTSFCFLDIRSPGLGDTAMYLCATSERSGRPGELFFGEGSRLTVL.

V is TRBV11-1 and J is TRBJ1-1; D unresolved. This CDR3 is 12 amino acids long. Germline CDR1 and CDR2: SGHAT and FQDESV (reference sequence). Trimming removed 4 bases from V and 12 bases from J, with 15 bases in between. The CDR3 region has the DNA TGTGCCAGCAGCTCTGGGCGGAGAAGGCCTTTCTTT. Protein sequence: CASSSGRRRPFF.

Here the CDR3 reads CAWSVVERWSSYNSPLHF. The CDR3 DNA sequence: TGTGCCTGGAGTGTCGTTGAGAGGTGGAGCTCCTATAATTCACCCCTCCACTTT. This chain connects TRBV30 to TRBJ1-6; D uncertain. Germline V gives CDR1 GTSNPN, CDR2 SVGIG (reference sequence). V gave up 0 bases and J gave up 0 bases, with 15 bases separating them. The CDR3 consists of 18 residues.

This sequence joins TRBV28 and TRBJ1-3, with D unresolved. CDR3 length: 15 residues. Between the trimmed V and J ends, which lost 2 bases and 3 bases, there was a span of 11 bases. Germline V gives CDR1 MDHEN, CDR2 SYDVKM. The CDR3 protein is CASSLKGLFGNTIYF. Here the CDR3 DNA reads TGTGCCAGCAGTTTAAAGGGCTTATTTGGAAACACCATATATTTT.

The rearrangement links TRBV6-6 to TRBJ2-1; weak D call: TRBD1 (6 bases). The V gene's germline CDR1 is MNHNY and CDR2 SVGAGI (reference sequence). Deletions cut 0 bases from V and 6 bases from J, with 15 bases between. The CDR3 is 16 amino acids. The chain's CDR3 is CASSYSRADSFNEQFF. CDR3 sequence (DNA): TGTGCCAGCAGTTACTCTCGGGCGGACAGCTTCAATGAGCAGTTCTTC.